The 19 T cell receptor beta chains below all came from one sample that was sequenced in a study of PD-1 blockade in classical Hodgkin lymphoma. Each patient relapsed following autologous stem cell transplantation, and prior brentuximab vedotin exposure differed. Only in-frame clones appear in the TCRdb table, and some are missing; sequencing was by immunoSEQ multiplex PCR. Altogether 20,000 to 25,000 clones are present, roughly 72% being singletons, with the ten largest covering 5.8%. Sequencing used peripheral blood mononuclear cells (PBMCs), obtained at baseline. The receptors were gathered from a human donor with classical Hodgkin lymphoma.

This clone was counted once. Additional DNA sequences in this sample encode the identical CDR3. J is TRBJ1-3 and V is TRBV5-1; no firm D call. The CDR3 is 14 amino acids. Trimming cost V 0 bases and J 0 bases, with 4 bases left between them. Germline CDR1 is SGHRS and CDR2 is YFSETQ. The CDR3 DNA follows: TGCGCCAGCAGCTTGGACGGCTCTGGAAACACCATATATTTT. Its protein product is CASSLDGSGNTIYF.

The CDR3 reads CASSLVRPGYGGYTF. The CDR3 DNA is TGTGCCAGCAGTTTAGTTAGGCCAGGATATGGCGGCTACACCTTC. The chain joins TRBV28 to TRBJ1-2, with D unclear. The CDR3 length is 15 residues. Trimming cost V 2 bases and J 8 bases, with 18 bases left between them. Germline V lookup: CDR1 MDHEN, CDR2 SYDVKM.

The V and J genes are TRBV18 and TRBJ2-1, with D tentatively TRBD2 (5 bases). Trimming removed 2 bases at V and 5 bases at J, with 13 bases between. The CDR3 extends over 15 amino acids. CDR1 and CDR2 from the germline V gene are KGHSH and LQKENI. The CDR3: CASSPGLILDNEQFF. CDR3 DNA: TGTGCCAGCTCACCAGGACTGATCCTAGACAATGAGCAGTTCTTC.

The V gene is TRBV28, the J gene TRBJ2-5, with 11 positions matching TRBD2. The CDR3 is made up of 16 amino acids. Germline V gene lookup returns CDR1 MDHEN and CDR2 SYDVKM. Germline trimming cut 5 bases from V and 2 bases from J; bases unmatched to any gene: 7. CDR3 sequence reads: CASSPMGLAEQETQYF. CDR3 nucleotide sequence: TGTGCCAGCAGTCCGATGGGACTAGCGGAGCAAGAGACCCAGTACTTC.

This chain connects TRBV7-9 to TRBJ2-7; D is uncertain. The V end lost 10 bases, the J end lost 3 bases, and 19 bases lay between the germline ends. Germline V lookup: CDR1 SEHNR, CDR2 FQNEAQ (reference sequence). The CDR3 covers 14 residues. The CDR3 bases are TGTGCCATTGGTAGTCCCCCTTCCGACTACGAGCAGTACTTC. Its translation is CAIGSPPSDYEQYF. The full variable domain, with the rest looked up from reference TRBV7-9 and TRBJ2-7, is DTGVSQNPRHKITKRGQNVTFRCDPISEHNRLYWYRQTLGQGPEFLTYFQNEAQLEKSRLLSDRFSAERPKGSFSTLEIQRTEQGDSAMYLCAIGSPPSDYEQYFGPGTRLTVT.

The chain combines TRBV6-6 with TRBJ2-1; no definite D call. The germline CDR1 and CDR2 sequences are MNHNY and SVGAGI (reference sequence). The V and J ends lost 6 bases and 6 bases respectively, with 6 bases between them. The CDR3 runs 11 residues. This chain's CDR3 is CASRGGNEQFF. The CDR3 region has the DNA TGTGCCAGCAGGGGTGGCAATGAGCAGTTCTTC.

On this clone itself: A much larger clone differs from this one at a single base, so this may be a read error. Distinct nucleotide sequences in the sample also encode this CDR3. V usage is TRBV10-3 and J usage is TRBJ2-7; no firm D call. The germline V gene has CDR1 ENHRY and CDR2 SYGVKD. The CDR3 totals 13 residues. CDR3 sequence: CAISESLLYEQYF. The CDR3, as DNA: TGCGCCATCAGTGAGAGTCTTCTGTACGAGCAGTACTTC.

This clone has only a few counts. V and J are TRBV9 and TRBJ2-3; unclear D gene. The CDR3 contains 15 residues. Looked up from germline, CDR1 is SGDLS and CDR2 is YYNGEE. Deletions cut 4 bases from V and 0 bases from J, with 12 bases between. CDR3 in amino acids: CASSSDTPSTDTQYF. The CDR3 nucleotides read TGTGCCAGCAGCTCCGACACCCCGAGCACAGATACGCAGTATTTT.

This clone was found a few times. This sequence joins TRBV14 and TRBJ2-7; no reliable D call. Trimming pared 3 bases from V and 6 bases from J, leaving 3 bases between. This CDR3 is 10 amino acids long. Germline CDR1 SGHDN, CDR2 FVKESK. CDR3 in amino acids: CASSHSEQYF. The CDR3 DNA reads as TGTGCCAGCAGCCACAGCGAGCAGTACTTC.

The rearrangement links TRBV30 to TRBJ1-3; tentatively, D is TRBD1 (5 bases). The ends were cut back, 3 bases at V and 0 bases at J, with 9 bases in the middle. The CDR3 has 14 residues. Germline CDR1 and CDR2: GTSNPN and SVGIG (reference sequence). Here the CDR3 DNA reads TGTGCCTGGAGAACAGGCTACTCTGGAAACACCATATATTTT. Its translation is CAWRTGYSGNTIYF. Based on the CDR3 plus reference TRBV30 and TRBJ1-3, the full variable domain is SQTIHQWPATLVQPVGSPLSLECTVEGTSNPNLYWYRQAAGRGLQLLFYSVGIGQISSEVPQNLSASRPQDRQFILSSKKLLLSDSGFYLCAWRTGYSGNTIYFGEGSWLTVV.

The chain recombines TRBV18 with TRBJ2-7; the match to TRBD2 covers 9 bases. Trimming removed 3 bases from V and 2 bases from J; junction bases left unmatched: 5. The CDR3 is made up of 15 amino acids. Germline-derived CDR1 and CDR2 are KGHSH and LQKENI. CDR3 nucleotides: TGTGCCAGCTCACCCGGTGCTAGCGGGACCTACGAGCAGTACTTC. Translated: CASSPGASGTYEQYF.

The chain joins TRBV19 to TRBJ1-5; D not certain. V shed 3 bases and J shed 0 bases, with 9 bases lying between them. The CDR3 runs to 15 residues. CDR1 and CDR2 (germline): LNHDA, SQIVND (reference sequence). CDR3 protein: CASSIRVYSNQPQHF. DNA for the CDR3: TGTGCCAGTAGTATTCGCGTTTATAGCAATCAGCCCCAGCATTTT.

The chain links TRBV5-1 to TRBJ1-3; no reliable D call. CDR3 length: 14 amino acids. Germline CDR1 and CDR2: SGHRS and YFSETQ. Trimming removed 4 bases from V and 2 bases from J, with 10 bases in between. CDR3 region: CASSGAGPGNTIYF. CDR3 in DNA: TGCGCCAGCAGCGGTGCCGGTCCTGGAAACACCATATATTTT.

The chain uses TRBV27 and TRBJ2-3, with a weak D call TRBD2 (6 bases). V was pared by 6 bases and J by 1 base, with 14 bases between. Germline V gene sequence: CDR1 MNHEY, CDR2 SMNVEV (reference sequence). This CDR3 has 15 amino acids. The CDR3 DNA follows: TGTGCCAGCAGCCCGGAGGGCAGGGGCACAGATACGCAGTATTTT. Translating it yields CASSPEGRGTDTQYF.

The chain employs TRBV2 and TRBJ2-5, with D tentatively TRBD2 (5 bases). Trimming shortened V by 6 bases and J by 10 bases, and 15 bases separated the two germline ends. Germline CDR1 is SNHLY and CDR2 is FYNNEI. CDR3 length: 12 amino acids. CDR3: CASSASPGSQYF. The CDR3 DNA reads TGTGCCAGCAGCGCCTCTCCGGGGAGCCAGTACTTC.

This rearrangement joins TRBV4-3 to TRBJ1-1; D possibly corresponds to TRBD1 (6 bases). From germline, CDR1 is LGHNA and CDR2 YSLEER. The CDR3 sequence is 15 residues long. V gave up 3 bases and J gave up 0 bases, with 11 bases separating them. The CDR3 region is CASSHRNRVNTEAFF. DNA of the CDR3: TGCGCCAGCAGCCACAGAAACAGGGTGAACACTGAAGCTTTCTTT.

This clone was seen a single time. V and J are TRBV7-2 and TRBJ2-7; no firm D call. The V end lost 8 bases, the J end lost 1 base, and 9 bases lay between the germline ends. The CDR3 runs to 12 residues. Germline loops: CDR1 SGHTA, CDR2 FQGNSA. The CDR3 nucleotides read TGTGCCAGCGGGCAAGGTTCCTACGAGCAGTACTTC. The encoded protein is CASGQGSYEQYF.

The chain combines TRBV5-1 with TRBJ1-2; D call uncertain. Trimming cost V 0 bases and J 7 bases, with 16 bases left between them. CDR3 length: 15 residues. From germline, CDR1 is SGHRS and CDR2 YFSETQ. In DNA, the CDR3 is TGCGCCAGCAGCTTGGCGGGCGGGGAAAGGGTTGGCTACACCTTC. Its protein product is CASSLAGGERVGYTF.

The rearrangement joins TRBV5-4 to TRBJ2-7, with D perhaps TRBD1 (6 bases). The germline CDR1 and CDR2 sequences are SGHNT and YYREEE (reference sequence). Trimming took off 0 bases at V and 2 bases at J, with 12 bases between the two ends. The CDR3 has 15 amino acids. In DNA, the CDR3 is TGTGCCAGCAGCTTGGGGGGTAACAGGGCCTACGAGCAGTACTTC. This translates into CASSLGGNRAYEQYF.